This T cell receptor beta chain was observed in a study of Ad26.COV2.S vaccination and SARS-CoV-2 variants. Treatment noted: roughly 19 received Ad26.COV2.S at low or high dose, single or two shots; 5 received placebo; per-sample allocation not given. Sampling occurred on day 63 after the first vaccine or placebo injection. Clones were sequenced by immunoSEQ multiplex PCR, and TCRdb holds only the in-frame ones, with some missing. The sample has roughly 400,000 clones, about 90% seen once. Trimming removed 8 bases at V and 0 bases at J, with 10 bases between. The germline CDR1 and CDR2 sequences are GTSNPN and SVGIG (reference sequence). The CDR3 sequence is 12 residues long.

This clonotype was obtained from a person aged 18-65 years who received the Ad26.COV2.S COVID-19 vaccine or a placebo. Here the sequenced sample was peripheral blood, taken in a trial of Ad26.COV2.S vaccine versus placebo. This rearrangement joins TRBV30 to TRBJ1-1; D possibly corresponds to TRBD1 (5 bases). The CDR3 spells CAGGGMNTEAFF. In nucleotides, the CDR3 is TGTGCCGGGGGGGGAATGAACACTGAAGCTTTCTTT.